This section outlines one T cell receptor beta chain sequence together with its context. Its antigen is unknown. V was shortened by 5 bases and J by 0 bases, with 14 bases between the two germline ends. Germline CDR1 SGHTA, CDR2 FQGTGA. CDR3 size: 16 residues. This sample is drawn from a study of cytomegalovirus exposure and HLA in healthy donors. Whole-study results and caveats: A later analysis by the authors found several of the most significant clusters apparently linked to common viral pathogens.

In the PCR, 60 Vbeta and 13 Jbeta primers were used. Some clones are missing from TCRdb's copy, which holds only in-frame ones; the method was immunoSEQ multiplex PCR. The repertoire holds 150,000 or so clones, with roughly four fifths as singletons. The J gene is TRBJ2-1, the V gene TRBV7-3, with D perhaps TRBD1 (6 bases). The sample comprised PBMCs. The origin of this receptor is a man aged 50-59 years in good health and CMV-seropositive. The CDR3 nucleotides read TGTGCCAGCAGCACACAGGGCCCAAGCTCCTACAATGAGCAGTTCTTC. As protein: CASSTQGPSSYNEQFF.